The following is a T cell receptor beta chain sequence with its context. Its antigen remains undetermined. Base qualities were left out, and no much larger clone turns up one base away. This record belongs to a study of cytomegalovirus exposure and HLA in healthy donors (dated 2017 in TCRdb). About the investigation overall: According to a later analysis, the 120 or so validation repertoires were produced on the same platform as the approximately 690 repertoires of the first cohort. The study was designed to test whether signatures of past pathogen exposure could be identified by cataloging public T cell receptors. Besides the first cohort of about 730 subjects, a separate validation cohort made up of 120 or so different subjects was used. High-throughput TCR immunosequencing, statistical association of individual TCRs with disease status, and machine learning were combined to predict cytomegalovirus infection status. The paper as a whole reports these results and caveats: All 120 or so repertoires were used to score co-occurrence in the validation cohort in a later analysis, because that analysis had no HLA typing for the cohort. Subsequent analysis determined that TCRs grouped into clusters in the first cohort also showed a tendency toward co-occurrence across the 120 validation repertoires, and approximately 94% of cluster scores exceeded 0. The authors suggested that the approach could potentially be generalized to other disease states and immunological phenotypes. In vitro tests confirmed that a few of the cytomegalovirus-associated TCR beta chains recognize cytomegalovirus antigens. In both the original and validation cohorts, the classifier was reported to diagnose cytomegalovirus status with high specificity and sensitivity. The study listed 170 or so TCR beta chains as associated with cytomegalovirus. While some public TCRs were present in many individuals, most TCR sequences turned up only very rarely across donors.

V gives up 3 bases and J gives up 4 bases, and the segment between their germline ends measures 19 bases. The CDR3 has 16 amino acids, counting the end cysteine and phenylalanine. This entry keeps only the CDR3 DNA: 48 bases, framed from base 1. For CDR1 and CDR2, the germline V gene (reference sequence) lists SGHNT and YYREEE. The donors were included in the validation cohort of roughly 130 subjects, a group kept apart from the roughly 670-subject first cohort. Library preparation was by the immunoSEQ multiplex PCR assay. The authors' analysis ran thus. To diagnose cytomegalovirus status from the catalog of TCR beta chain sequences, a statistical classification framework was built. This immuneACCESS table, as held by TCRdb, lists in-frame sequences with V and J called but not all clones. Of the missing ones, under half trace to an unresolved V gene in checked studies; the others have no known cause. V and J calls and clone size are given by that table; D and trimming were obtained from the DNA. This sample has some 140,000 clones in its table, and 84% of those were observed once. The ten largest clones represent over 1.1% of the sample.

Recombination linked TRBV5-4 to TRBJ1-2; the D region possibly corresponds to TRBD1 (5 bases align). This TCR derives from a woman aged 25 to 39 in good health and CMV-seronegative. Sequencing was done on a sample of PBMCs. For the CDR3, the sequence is CASSSDSIHTVYGYTF. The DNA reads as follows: TGTGCCAGCAGCTCAGACAGCATCCACACAGTCTATGGCTACACCTTC.